This note documents a single TCR beta chain sequence. Individuals aged about 18 to 100 years were recruited from 24 US areas. Participant-given clinical history determined each cohort assignment. Per the original methods: Amplifying reference gene primers gave estimates of nucleated cell counts. Assay: immunoSEQ multiplex PCR; the TCRdb copy retains only in-frame clones and omits some. The V and J calls and clone size are taken from that table; D and trimming were inferred from the DNA. The table lists about 190,000 clones, 75% to 85% of them singletons, with 17% in the top ten. This entry comes from a study of blood T cell repertoires in COVID-19. Whole-study context: Material from acute and convalescent COVID-19 was sourced from the United States, Italy and Spain.

Germline V gene lookup returns CDR1 SEHNR and CDR2 FQNEAQ (reference sequence). CDR3 length equals 14 residues. J gave up 4 bases and V 5 bases, and 7 bases lay outside the gene matches. Specimen: PBMCs or T cells enriched from blood (not recorded which). This clonotype was obtained from a woman between 50 and 59 years old with acute COVID-19. V gene TRBV7-9 combines with J gene TRBJ1-2; 7 nucleotides align to TRBD1. The CDR3 sequence is CASSPTGVTYGYTF. As DNA, the CDR3 is TGTGCCAGCAGCCCTACAGGGGTCACCTATGGCTACACCTTC. Full variable domain (missing parts from reference TRBV7-9 and TRBJ1-2): DTGVSQNPRHKITKRGQNVTFRCDPISEHNRLYWYRQTLGQGPEFLTYFQNEAQLEKSRLLSDRFSAERPKGSFSTLEIQRTEQGDSAMYLCASSPTGVTYGYTFGSGTRLTVV.